Reported below is one TCR beta chain. RNA transcripts were the template, and TCR beta CDR3 regions were amplified from them. First-round RT-PCR relied on HTBI primers, and a second-round multiplex PCR came next. TCRdb redid the calling of the multiplex PCR reads with MiXCR, one entry per CDR3 protein. Of 650,000 to 900,000 distinct CDR3 sequences in the sample, around 40% were seen once. This entry is derived from a study of Graves' ophthalmopathy and Graves' hyperthyroidism. Whole-study context: The blood sample was drawn at first diagnosis and before any treatment.

Between the trimmed V and J ends, which lost 6 bases and 2 bases, there was a span of 20 bases. This CDR3 has 16 amino acids. The V gene's germline CDR1 is LNHNV and CDR2 YYDKDF (reference sequence). The study enrolled ophthalmopathy donors with moderate-to-severe activity, CAS ≥3, NOSPECS ≥4 and duration under 3 months. This chain connects TRBV15 to TRBJ2-7; the D gene is possibly TRBD1 (5 bases). The specimen sequenced was peripheral blood. This receptor was identified in an adult man with Graves' ophthalmopathy. The CDR3 reads CATSPSTGTVPYEQYF. The CDR3 bases are TGTGCCACCAGTCCCTCAACAGGAACGGTTCCCTACGAGCAGTACTTC.